This TCR beta chain comes out of a study of shared clonotypes between healthy human individuals. Whole-study context: A couple of female and three male donors aged 18 to 49 were enrolled.

In the original workflow: Junction-only immunoSEQ sequences carried no quality scores, so filtering differed. Method: immunoSEQ multiplex PCR; TCRdb's copy keeps in-frame clones and lacks some. The DNA was the basis for D and trimming; V, J and clone size are from that table. The sample records roughly 2,000,000 clones, approximately 95% being singletons. From germline, CDR1 is SGHRS and CDR2 YFSETQ. Trimming left V 1 base short and J 4 bases short, with 17 bases between. This CDR3 is 16 amino acids long. Notes on the study in general: Among non-shared clonotypes, generation probabilities were lower than among those shared by all four donors. Larger richness was generally estimated for naive than memory subsets.

CD8 cells classed as naive were CD45RO-negative and positively selected for CCR7, excluding terminally differentiated effector memory CD45RA+ cells. Points on this clone: Its antigen is unidentified.

This TCR came from a man between 18 and 35 years old in good health. Sequenced: naive CD8+ T cells sorted from blood. The V gene is TRBV5-1, the J gene TRBJ1-1; perhaps TRBD1 as D (6 bases). The CDR3 DNA reads as TGCGCCAGCAGCTTGTCACAGGGCGTGTGGACCACTGAAGCTTTCTTT. Its protein product is CASSLSQGVWTTEAFF.